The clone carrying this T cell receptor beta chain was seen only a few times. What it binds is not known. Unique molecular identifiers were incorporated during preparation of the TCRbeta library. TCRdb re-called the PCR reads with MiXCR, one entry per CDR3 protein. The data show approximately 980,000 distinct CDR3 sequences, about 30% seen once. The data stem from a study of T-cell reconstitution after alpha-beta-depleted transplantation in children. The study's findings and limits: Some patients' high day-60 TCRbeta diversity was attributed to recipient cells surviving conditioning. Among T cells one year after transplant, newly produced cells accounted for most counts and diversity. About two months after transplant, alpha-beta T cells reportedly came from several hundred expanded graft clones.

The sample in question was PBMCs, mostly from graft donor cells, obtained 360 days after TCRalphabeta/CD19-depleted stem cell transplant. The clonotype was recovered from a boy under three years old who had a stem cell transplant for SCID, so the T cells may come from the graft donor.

The CDR3 DNA follows: TGTGCCACCAGTGCGGGGTCTGGGGCCAACGTCCTGACTTTC. Protein product: CATSAGSGANVLTF. This chain links TRBV24-1 with TRBJ2-6; D may be TRBD2 (5 bases). The CDR3 totals 14 residues. The V end was cut by 5 bases, the J end by 1 base, with 5 bases between. Germline-derived CDR1 and CDR2 are KGHDR and SFDVKD.